These 15 T cell receptor beta chains were sequenced from one sample in a study of blood T cell repertoires in COVID-19. TCRdb's copy holds only in-frame clones and misses some; the assay was immunoSEQ multiplex PCR. The table includes 120,000 or so clones, less than 90% detected once. The source material was peripheral blood. The receptors stem from a man between 70 and 80 years old who had recovered from COVID-19.

This rearrangement joins TRBV30 to TRBJ2-7; the match to TRBD1 covers 10 bases. Germline V gene data show CDR1 as GTSNPN and CDR2 as SVGIG (reference sequence). The junction had 0 bases not matched to a gene; V was cut back by 5 bases and J by 5 bases. The CDR3 runs 11 residues. The CDR3 spells CAWDRGHEQYF. In nucleotides, the CDR3 is TGTGCCTGGGACAGGGGGCACGAGCAGTACTTC. Together with reference TRBV30 and TRBJ2-7, the CDR3 gives the full variable domain: SQTIHQWPATLVQPVGSPLSLECTVEGTSNPNLYWYRQAAGRGLQLLFYSVGIGQISSEVPQNLSASRPQDRQFILSSKKLLLSDSGFYLCAWDRGHEQYFGPGTRLTVT.

The V and J genes are TRBV19 and TRBJ1-2, with 8 bases lining up with TRBD1. Looked up from germline, CDR1 is LNHDA and CDR2 is SQIVND (reference sequence). With V trimmed by 10 bases and J by 1 base, 5 bases remained unmatched. The CDR3 length is 13 residues. This CDR3 reads CAIKDRVNYGYTF. The CDR3 DNA reads TGTGCCATAAAGGACAGGGTTAACTATGGCTACACCTTC.

The CDR3 sequence: CASSSSGSRIYEQYF. The CDR3 DNA is TGCGCCAGCAGCTCTAGCGGGAGCCGTATCTACGAGCAGTACTTC. This chain joins TRBV5-1 and TRBJ2-7, with 10 nucleotides matching TRBD2. V shed 3 bases, J shed 3 bases, and the junction held 6 bases outside the gene matches. CDR3 length: 15 amino acids. Germline loops: CDR1 SGHRS, CDR2 YFSETQ.

This sequence joins TRBV19 and TRBJ2-1; maybe TRBD2 (6 bases). Germline CDR1 reads LNHDA; CDR2 reads SQIVND (reference sequence). The CDR3 spans 16 residues. V was trimmed by 3 bases and J by 5 bases, leaving 17 bases between them. This CDR3 is CASSITRGGPNNEQFF. CDR3 coding DNA: TGTGCCAGTAGTATTACGAGGGGAGGCCCCAACAATGAGCAGTTCTTC.

The rearrangement uses TRBV3-1 (or the pseudogene TRBV3-2) and TRBJ2-7; 12 bases fit TRBD2. From germline, CDR1 is LGHDT and CDR2 YNNKEL (reference sequence). The trim removed 6 bases at V and 3 bases at J, leaving 3 bases unmatched. This CDR3 contains 14 residues. In DNA, the CDR3 is TGTGCCAGCAGTCGACTAGCGGGGGACTACGAGCAGTACTTC. Protein: CASSRLAGDYEQYF.

J is TRBJ1-6 and V is TRBV5-4, with 7 bases identical to TRBD1. Unmatched junction bases numbered 9, after V lost 4 bases and J lost 8 bases. The CDR3 extends over 15 amino acids. CDR1 SGHNT and CDR2 YYREEE come from the germline V gene (reference sequence). In DNA form, the CDR3 reads TGTGCCAGCAGCCGCAGCCAGGGGGGAGATTCACCCCTCCACTTT. Its protein is CASSRSQGGDSPLHF.

V gene TRBV7-6 combines with J gene TRBJ2-5; D unresolved. Looked up from germline, CDR1 is SGHVS and CDR2 is FNYEAQ. The CDR3 extends over 12 amino acids. Trimming removed 4 bases from V and 4 bases from J, with 7 bases in between. The CDR3 nucleotides read TGTGCCAGCAGCTCCGGTAGAGAGACCCAGTACTTC. Amino acids: CASSSGRETQYF.

V usage is TRBV2 and J usage is TRBJ1-5; D gene uncertain. This CDR3 spans 12 amino acids. The ends were cut back, 6 bases at V and 3 bases at J, with 6 bases in the middle. In germline, CDR1 is SNHLY, CDR2 FYNNEI. The CDR3: CASSQNNQPQHF. The CDR3, as DNA: TGTGCCAGCAGCCAGAACAATCAGCCCCAGCATTTT.

This sequence joins TRBV28 and TRBJ1-5; 9 positions agree with TRBD1. This CDR3 has 19 amino acids. CDR1 and CDR2 (germline): MDHEN, SYDVKM. Unmatched junction bases numbered 14, after V lost 1 base and J lost 4 bases. In DNA form, the CDR3 reads TGTGCCAGCAGTTTATCCCAATGGACAGGGGAGTTAAGGAATCAGCCCCAGCATTTT. Encoded protein: CASSLSQWTGELRNQPQHF. The variable domain in full, with the rest retrieved from reference TRBV28 and TRBJ1-5, is DVKVTQSSRYLVKRTGEKVFLECVQDMDHENMFWYRQDPGLGLRLIYFSYDVKMKEKGDIPEGYSVSREKKERFSLILESASTNQTSMYLCASSLSQWTGELRNQPQHFGDGTRLSIL.

V usage is TRBV9 and J usage is TRBJ1-4, with 8 bases aligning to TRBD1. CDR3 length equals 17 residues. Germline V lookup: CDR1 SGDLS, CDR2 YYNGEE. V was pared by 4 bases and J by 1 base, with 9 bases of the junction left unmatched. CDR3 in amino acids: CASSFTGGGGTNEKLFF. The CDR3 region has the DNA TGTGCCAGCAGCTTCACAGGGGGGGGTGGAACTAATGAAAAACTGTTTTTT.

This clone occurred a few times. The chain uses TRBV18 and TRBJ2-2, with D possibly TRBD1 on 5 matching bases. The length of the CDR3 is 14 residues. The V end lost 3 bases, the J end lost 6 bases, and 11 bases lay between the germline ends. Germline loops: CDR1 KGHSH, CDR2 LQKENI. The CDR3 sequence: CASSPVGLAGELFF. The CDR3 bases are TGTGCCAGCTCACCGGTGGGGCTGGCCGGGGAGCTGTTTTTT.

The genes are TRBV18 and TRBJ1-5; D is possibly TRBD1 (5 bases). The V gene lost 3 bases and the J gene lost 0 bases, with 12 bases spanning the gap. Germline V gene lookup returns CDR1 KGHSH and CDR2 LQKENI. CDR3 length: 16 amino acids. CDR3 sequence reads: CASSPGLIYSNQPQHF. The CDR3 DNA sequence: TGTGCCAGCTCACCGGGACTAATTTATAGCAATCAGCCCCAGCATTTT.

V and J are TRBV5-4 and TRBJ1-1; maybe TRBD1 (6 bases). Germline CDR1 and CDR2: SGHNT and YYREEE (reference sequence). CDR3 length: 14 residues. V dropped 4 bases and J dropped 9 bases, with 19 bases sitting between them. The CDR3 spells CASSVGAIRPQAFF. DNA for the CDR3: TGTGCCAGCAGCGTGGGGGCGATTAGGCCCCAAGCTTTCTTT.

This chain links TRBV5-1 with TRBJ2-7; tentative D call: TRBD1 (5 bases). Trimming removed 4 bases at V and 0 bases at J, with 17 bases between. Germline CDR1 is SGHRS and CDR2 is YFSETQ. The CDR3 spans 16 residues. The CDR3 sequence: CASSPRQPGHSYEQYF. CDR3 DNA sequence: TGCGCCAGCAGCCCCCGACAGCCCGGACACTCCTACGAGCAGTACTTC.

CDR3 sequence reads: CASSQGIGQGSYEQYF. In DNA form, the CDR3 reads TGCGCCAGCAGCCAAGGGATCGGACAGGGCTCCTACGAGCAGTACTTC. The chain combines TRBV4-1 with TRBJ2-7; the match to TRBD1 covers 8 bases. V trimming: 1 base; J trimming: 0 bases; junction bases outside the gene matches: 5. From germline, CDR1 is MGHRA and CDR2 YSYEKL. CDR3 length: 16 residues.